Detailed here is one T cell receptor (beta chain). What this receptor recognizes is not known. Base qualities were left out, and no much larger clone turns up one base away. This sample is drawn from a study of blood T cell repertoires in COVID-19 (dated by TCRdb to about 2020). With regard to the full study: Samples from collaborators originated in the United States, Italy and Spain and spanned both the acute and convalescent phases of COVID-19. Where available, HLA class I and class II types were obtained from metadata supplied by the sample provider rather than from assay-based typing. The repertoires were released in a freely available public database intended as a resource for research on the immune response to SARS-CoV-2. Nearly every sample came with metadata listing a de-identified subject ID, COVID-19 status, age in years and sex. The samples were drawn from the first 160 participants of the ongoing ImmuneRACE study and from some 1,300 subjects provided by 6 global collaborators. Subjects who had been exposed to COVID-19, were actively infected with it, or had recovered from it provided the deeply sampled blood TCRbeta repertoires that made up the dataset. The material from the prospective study consisted of cDNA or gDNA derived from T cells, B-cell-depleted T cells, or PBMCs. General study outcomes and caveats: The quantity of clinical and demographic metadata differed by source and by participant and was supplied without curation.

TCRbeta CDR3 regions were amplified from genomic DNA using the immunoSEQ Assay, a bias-controlled multiplex PCR. The study's processing was this. The number of nucleated cells in each sample was estimated from the amplification of reference gene primers within the assay. To quantify the absolute abundance of each unique TCRbeta CDR3 rearrangement, sequence reads were collapsed and filtered. For each sample, productive Simpson clonality was calculated as the square root of Simpson's diversity index over productive rearrangements. The table was pulled from immuneACCESS by TCRdb, which kept in-frame rearrangements only. Such tables lose some clones; where checked, under half of the loss comes from unresolved V genes, and the rest has no known cause. D and trimming were read from the DNA, whereas the V and J calls and clone size are those reported in that table. Recorded for this sample are roughly 130,000 clones; about four fifths of them occurred a single time. The top ten hold 9.5% to 15% of the sample.

Counted from cysteine to phenylalanine, this CDR3 has 15 amino acids. Only the CDR3 region is kept as DNA, spanning 45 bases read in frame from base 1. CDR1 is given as SGDLS and CDR2 as YYNGEE, both from the germline V gene. V ends up 3 bases short and J 7 bases short, with an unmatched junction base count of 7. A second Seattle source provided samples from volunteer blood donors who had recovered from COVID-19. Whole blood was collected in K2EDTA tubes by collaborating institutions according to the institutions' own protocols. For TCRbeta analysis, collaborator samples were shipped as frozen whole blood, as isolated PBMCs, or as DNA extracted from either sample type.

The sequencing sample was made of peripheral blood. The receptor's source is a woman under 40 who had recovered from COVID-19. The sequence joins TRBV9 to TRBJ2-1; TRBD2 agrees with 10 junctional bases. The CDR3: CASSGSSGSLNEQFF. The sequenced DNA: TGTGCCAGCAGCGGGTCTAGCGGGAGTTTGAATGAGCAGTTCTTC.